Listed below are T cell receptor beta chains from one sample, sequenced in a study of a mutant IDH1 vaccine in newly diagnosed glioma. TCRdb's table, derived via immunoSEQ multiplex PCR, lists solely in-frame clones and lacks some. The data hold fewer than 45,000 clones, with around 80% observed a single time. Sample: PBMCs, taken from a glioma patient treated with radiotherapy, temozolomide or both. The receptors shown here come from a man between 40 and 49 years old with glioma. Some clones in this sample may be carry-over from other donors' samples. The CDR3 runs from the conserved cysteine through the conserved F or W. The order of the fields is CDR3 protein, CDR3 DNA, D gene, J gene, V gene, clone size. A D gene is named only where the DNA matches it firmly. The listing skips clone size in some rows; elsewhere it reads once, few, many or a size class.

CASREQGALTEAFF	TGTGCCAGCAGAGAACAGGGGGCGCTGACTGAAGCTTTCTTT	TRBD1	TRBJ1-1	TRBV28	-
CASSQDGTGTATGELFF	TGCGCCAGCAGCCAAGATGGGACAGGGACCGCCACCGGGGAGCTGTTTTTT	TRBD1	TRBJ2-2	TRBV4-1	-
CASRPGGSTDTQYF	TGTGCCAGCAGGCCCGGGGGGAGCACAGATACGCAGTATTTT	TRBD2	TRBJ2-3	TRBV7-2	-
CASSLAVRDNQPQHF	TGTGCCAGCAGCTTAGCGGTGCGCGACAATCAGCCCCAGCATTTT	-	TRBJ1-5	TRBV7-2	-
CASSQEATEAFF	TGTGCCAGCAGTCAGGAGGCCACTGAAGCTTTCTTT	-	TRBJ1-1	TRBV2	medium-sized
CASSQWDRDYEQYF	TGCGCCAGCAGCCAATGGGACAGGGACTACGAGCAGTACTTC	TRBD1	TRBJ2-7	TRBV4-1	-
CASSLEQAHYGYTF	TGCGCCAGCAGCTTGGAACAGGCCCACTATGGCTACACCTTC	-	TRBJ1-2	TRBV5-1	-
CASSQDPRDRGLNEQFF	TGTGCCAGCAGCCAAGATCCAAGAGACAGGGGTCTTAATGAGCAGTTCTTC	TRBD1	TRBJ2-1	TRBV14	-
CSVENGRSLAGYTF	TGCAGCGTTGAAAATGGGCGATCCCTGGCTGGCTACACCTTC	-	TRBJ1-2	TRBV29-1	few
CASSPGLRAVQFF	TGTGCCAGCAGTCCGGGACTACGCGCCGTGCAGTTCTTC	TRBD2	TRBJ2-1	TRBV2	-
CATRSANPNEQFF	TGTGCGACGCGTTCGGCTAACCCCAATGAGCAGTTCTTC	-	TRBJ2-1	TRBV18	-
CASSQDLTATNEKLFF	TGCGCCAGCAGCCAAGATCTCACAGCAACTAATGAAAAACTGTTTTTT	-	TRBJ1-4	TRBV4-3	-
CASSQDWGGASEKLFF	TGCGCCAGCAGCCAAGATTGGGGGGGCGCGAGTGAAAAACTGTTTTTT	-	TRBJ1-4	TRBV4-1	-
CASSLAGQGSEKLFF	TGCGCCAGCAGCTTGGCAGGACAGGGTAGTGAAAAACTGTTTTTT	TRBD1	TRBJ1-4	TRBV5-1	-
CASSQLGTSIVDTQYF	TGCGCCAGCAGTCAGCTCGGGACCTCCATCGTGGATACGCAGTATTTT	-	TRBJ2-3	TRBV5-1	-
CASSLGSTGELFF	TGCGCCAGCAGCTTGGGTTCCACCGGGGAGCTGTTTTTT	-	TRBJ2-2	TRBV5-1	-
CASSLIRQTSGELFF	TGCGCCAGCAGCTTGATTAGGCAAACTTCCGGGGAGCTGTTTTTT	-	TRBJ2-2	TRBV5-1	-
CASSRAGAKNIQYF	TGTGCCAGCAGCCGCGCGGGAGCCAAAAACATTCAGTACTTC	-	TRBJ2-4	TRBV6-5	-
CARETGVSPGNTIYF	TGTGCCAGAGAAACGGGTGTGAGCCCTGGAAACACCATATATTTT	-	TRBJ1-3	TRBV6-5	-
CASSEGGDGEAFF	TGTGCCAGCAGCGAGGGAGGTGACGGTGAAGCTTTCTTT	-	TRBJ1-1	TRBV9	-
CSGGGGSNEKLFF	TGCAGCGGGGGTGGCGGCTCAAATGAAAAACTGTTTTTT	-	TRBJ1-4	TRBV29-1	-
CASSPGTGNYGYTF	TGTGCCAGCTCACCAGGGACGGGCAACTATGGCTACACCTTC	-	TRBJ1-2	TRBV18	-
CASSYPRRGSSYEQYF	TGTGCCAGCAGTTACCCGAGGCGAGGGTCCTCCTACGAGCAGTACTTC	-	TRBJ2-7	TRBV6-5	-
CASRRTDYYNEQFF	TGTGCCAGCAGGCGGACAGACTACTACAATGAGCAGTTCTTC	-	TRBJ2-1	TRBV6-5	-
CATSRPPNYGYTF	TGTGCCACCAGCAGACCTCCGAACTATGGCTACACCTTC	-	TRBJ1-2	TRBV15	few
CASSLSGFEAFF	TGTGCCAGCAGCTTGTCGGGGTTTGAAGCTTTCTTT	-	TRBJ1-1	TRBV7-9	-
CASRDTGQPYNSPLHF	TGTGCCAGCAGGGATACGGGACAGCCCTATAATTCACCCCTCCACTTT	TRBD1	TRBJ1-6	TRBV6-6	-
CASSIYTSNQPQHF	TGTGCCAGTAGTATTTACACAAGCAATCAGCCCCAGCATTTT	-	TRBJ1-5	TRBV19	-
CASRWGQYSNQPQHF	TGTGCCAGCAGATGGGGACAGTATAGCAATCAGCCCCAGCATTTT	TRBD1	TRBJ1-5	TRBV2	once
CASSPPGQEDEKLFF	TGTGCCAGCAGCCCCCCGGGACAGGAGGATGAAAAACTGTTTTTT	TRBD1	TRBJ1-4	TRBV7-9	medium-sized
CASSVGPLSGELFF	TGTGCCAGCAGTGTCGGACCCCTCTCCGGGGAGCTGTTTTTT	-	TRBJ2-2	TRBV6-1	-
CASSFGADEKLFF	TGTGCCAGCAGTTTCGGGGCTGATGAAAAACTGTTTTTT	-	TRBJ1-4	TRBV6-1	-